One T cell receptor (beta chain) is described in this entry. Original processing methods: How many nucleated cells were present was estimated from reference gene primer amplification. Sequencing was performed with immunoSEQ multiplex PCR; in TCRdb, only in-frame clones are kept and a portion is missing. The DNA gave D and trimming, while V, J and clone size come from that table. The sample has 150,000 to 200,000 clones, roughly 80% seen once. This entry belongs to a study of blood T cell repertoires in COVID-19. Study information: Sites across the United States, Italy and Spain contributed samples from acute and convalescent COVID-19. PBMCs, B-cell-depleted T cells, or T cells were the source of the cDNA or gDNA that made up the material.

The V gene's germline CDR1 is SGHNT and CDR2 YYREEE (reference sequence). Trimming pared 0 bases from V and 5 bases from J, leaving 8 bases between. CDR3 length: 13 residues. The chain recombines TRBV5-4 with TRBJ2-5, with D perhaps TRBD2 (6 bases). The sample was peripheral blood. The TCR originated in a human donor with acute or convalescent COVID-19. The donor label of this sample is uncertain. The CDR3 DNA follows: TGTGCCAGCAGCTTGGCCGGAGGGGAGACCCAGTACTTC. Its protein is CASSLAGGETQYF.